The clone carrying this T cell receptor (beta chain) was seen ten or more times. The antigen remains undetermined. This specimen belongs to a study of CD8 T cells in ankylosing spondylitis. Making use of molecular barcodes, quantitative 5'-RACE generated TCR beta libraries. From the 5' RACE reads, TCRdb called clonotypes with MiXCR, one entry per CDR3 protein. The data show 700,000 or so distinct CDR3 sequences, with under 20% seen just once and about 19% held by the top ten. The CDR3 consists of 18 residues. V lost 3 bases and J 1 base, leaving 21 bases between the germline ends. Study-level results: Characteristic of ankylosing spondylitis blood, it appeared, was a TCR beta motif comprising roughly 8 highly homologous variants. Earlier studies detected some motif variants in reactive arthritis synovial fluid and blood.

This TCR came from a male donor with ankylosing spondylitis. The sequenced sample consisted of blood, either unsorted or a sorted T cell fraction (not recorded which). The chain joins TRBV12-3 or TRBV12-4 to TRBJ1-2; a possible D gene is TRBD1 (5 bases). CDR3 amino acids: CASSFGGLGRTINYGYTF. The CDR3 nucleotides read TGTGCCAGCAGTTTTGGGGGTCTGGGGAGAACCATTAACTATGGCTACACCTTC.